The T cell receptor (beta chain) described here comes from a study of beta chain features in type 1 diabetes. Study-level information: The samples had approximately 100,000,000 sorted cells examined in all.

One heparinised draw of blood, averaging about 116 mL, came from each donor. All of the sorted populations showed purity greater than 95%. The CDR3 runs to 16 residues. Germline-derived CDR1 and CDR2 are SGHAT and FQNNGV. V shed 1 base and J shed 5 bases, with 15 bases lying between them. Expressed TCRB transcripts were sequenced because the isolated RNA had all been reverse transcribed beforehand. The repertoire was sequenced with immunoSEQ multiplex PCR; TCRdb's copy has only in-frame clones and lacks some. The top ten hold approximately 0.016% of the sample, which has 310,000 or so clones, 11% seen once.

The receptor comes from a woman in her 30s in good health. The V gene is TRBV11-2, the J gene TRBJ2-1; tentatively, D is TRBD1 (5 bases). Material: naive CD4+ T cells from blood. The DNA for the CDR3 is TGTGCCAGCAGCTTAGTAGGGGCAGGTCACCACAATGAGCAGTTCTTC. It translates to CASSLVGAGHHNEQFF.